These 16 T cell receptor beta chains came from one sample sequenced in a study of T cell responses to AZD1222 COVID-19 vaccine. Using immunoSEQ multiplex PCR, the repertoire was profiled, and TCRdb retains in-frame clones only, with some absent. The sample has around 130,000 clones; just over 85% are singletons. The sequences come from peripheral blood, collected on day 0 of AZD1222 vaccination. These TCRs come from an adult in good health.

The chain combines TRBV30 with TRBJ1-5; D unclear. There are 13 residues in the CDR3. Germline assignment: CDR1 GTSNPN and CDR2 SVGIG (reference sequence). Trimming stripped 2 bases from V and 5 bases from J, with 10 bases between. CDR3 coding DNA: TGTGCCTGGAGTCCCGGAATTTATCAGCCCCAGCATTTT. Residues: CAWSPGIYQPQHF.

Concerning this clone: The junction shows a germline mismatch at one end, possibly a read error. The V gene is TRBV10-3, the J gene TRBJ1-6; 8 bases map to TRBD1. CDR3 length: 15 amino acids. CDR1 is ENHRY, CDR2 SYGVKD, per germline. The CDR3 loop is CAINDRGSYNSPLRF. For the CDR3, the DNA is TGTGCCATCAACGACAGGGGTTCCTATAATTCACCCCTCCGCTTT.

This sequence joins TRBV6-5 and TRBJ1-5; tentative D call: TRBD1 (5 bases). Germline-derived CDR1 and CDR2 are MNHEY and SVGAGI. CDR3 length equals 12 residues. Trimming stripped 8 bases from V and 4 bases from J, with 9 bases between. The CDR3 region has the DNA TGTGCCAGCGGCAGGGTGAATCAGCCCCAGCATTTT. Protein product: CASGRVNQPQHF.

The chain carries TRBV9 and TRBJ2-7; tentatively, D is TRBD1 (5 bases). V gave up 0 bases and J gave up 3 bases, with 16 bases separating them. CDR1 SGDLS and CDR2 YYNGEE come from the germline V gene. This CDR3 is 16 amino acids long. The DNA of the CDR3 is TGTGCCAGCAGCGTAGGGGTAGGGGCCGGCGTCTACGAGCAGTACTTC. It translates to CASSVGVGAGVYEQYF.

The chain links TRBV5-6 to TRBJ1-5; 9 nucleotides match TRBD1. The CDR3 is 14 amino acids. V lost 2 bases, J lost 7 bases, and 4 bases stayed unmatched. Germline CDR1 is SGHDT and CDR2 is YYEEEE. CDR3 sequence reads: CASSLGQGIQPQHF. CDR3 DNA: TGTGCCAGCAGCTTAGGACAGGGGATACAGCCCCAGCATTTT.

Regarding this clone: This sample also contains other DNA sequences that code for the same CDR3. The chain uses TRBV9 and TRBJ2-3; D remains ambiguous. Trimming removed 0 bases from V and 1 base from J, with 3 bases in between. CDR1 is SGDLS and CDR2 is YYNGEE in the germline V gene. The length of the CDR3 is 13 residues. DNA for the CDR3: TGTGCCAGCAGCGTAGGCGGCACAGATACGCAGTATTTT. This gives the protein CASSVGGTDTQYF.

This rearrangement joins TRBV6-7 to TRBJ2-1, with D perhaps matching TRBD1 or TRBD2 (5 bases each). TRBV6-7 is sorted into the ORF group, with uncertain function. CDR3 length equals 15 residues. Deletions cut 8 bases from V and 4 bases from J, with 18 bases between. CDR3 sequence: CASLPPRGGYNEQFF. The CDR3 nucleotides are TGTGCCAGCCTCCCCCCTCGGGGCGGATACAATGAGCAGTTCTTC.

The chain is built from TRBV6-5 and TRBJ1-2; D not resolved. This CDR3 region has 14 residues. Germline loops: CDR1 MNHEY, CDR2 SVGAGI. With 2 bases removed from V and 5 bases from J, the gap between germline ends came to 12 bases. CDR3 bases: TGTGCCAGCAGTTACGACGACGCCCATTATGGCTACACCTTC. It yields the protein CASSYDDAHYGYTF.

The genes are TRBV7-8 and TRBJ2-2, with 10 nucleotides matching TRBD2. CDR1 and CDR2 (germline): SGHVS, FQNEAQ. This CDR3 has 17 residues. V was clipped by 1 base and J by 7 bases; unmatched bases: 9. The CDR3 region has the DNA TGTGCCAGCAGCTTAGAATTCAGCGGGGGGGCAAACGGGGAGCTGTTTTTT. This translates into CASSLEFSGGANGELFF. The whole variable domain, filled in from reference TRBV7-8 and TRBJ2-2, reads GAGVSQSPRYKVAKRGQDVALRCDPISGHVSLFWYQQALGQGPEFLTYFQNEAQLDKSGLPSDRFFAERPEGSVSTLKIQRTQQEDSAVYLCASSLEFSGGANGELFFGEGSRLTVL.

The gene calls are TRBV7-9 and TRBJ2-2; TRBD1 might be the D (5 bases). The CDR3 runs 14 residues. Germline loops: CDR1 SEHNR, CDR2 FQNEAQ (reference sequence). V was pared by 5 bases and J by 2 bases, with 9 bases between. CDR3 in DNA: TGTGCCAGCAGCGACAGTAAAAACACCGGGGAGCTGTTTTTT. It encodes CASSDSKNTGELFF.

V usage is TRBV27 and J usage is TRBJ2-4; 10 bases agree with TRBD2. CDR1 is MNHEY and CDR2 is SMNVEV in the germline V gene (reference sequence). V shed 5 bases and J 3 bases; nucleotides not matched to a gene: 10. This CDR3 spans 17 amino acids. CDR3 protein: CASSTSSGRADKNIQYF. DNA for the CDR3: TGTGCCAGCAGTACCTCCAGCGGGAGGGCCGACAAAAACATTCAGTACTTC.

The table lists this clone with a few counts. V is TRBV6-4 and J is TRBJ2-2; no clear D. The germline gives CDR1 MRHNA, CDR2 SNTAGT. V gave up 0 bases and J gave up 5 bases, with 4 bases separating them. This CDR3 is built from 13 residues. CDR3 in amino acids: CASSDSGTGELFF. The CDR3 region has the DNA TGTGCCAGCAGTGACTCCGGGACCGGGGAGCTGTTTTTT.

This sequence joins TRBV4-1 and TRBJ1-2; possible D gene TRBD1, 5 bases. The CDR3 consists of 15 residues. CDR1 and CDR2 from the germline V gene are MGHRA and YSYEKL. The V end lost 3 bases, the J end lost 5 bases, and 16 bases lay between the germline ends. The CDR3 reads CASSHPPTGAYGYTF. The CDR3 nucleotides are TGCGCCAGCAGCCACCCACCTACAGGCGCTTATGGCTACACCTTC.

The chain couples TRBV21-1 to TRBJ1-2; the table's TRBD1 call for D was not verified on the DNA. TRBV21-1 is recorded as a pseudogene. This CDR3 is 14 amino acids long. In nucleotides, the CDR3 is TGTGCCAGCAGCACCCCCGGACACCGATATGGCTACACCTTC. Its translation is CASSTPGHRYGYTF.

J is TRBJ2-7 and V is TRBV29-1; D gene unclear. The V and J ends lost 7 bases and 3 bases respectively, with 19 bases between them. The CDR3 loop spans 14 amino acids. CDR1 is SQVTM, CDR2 ANQGSEA, per germline. The CDR3 reads CSACLGKVCYEQYF. DNA for the CDR3: TGCAGCGCTTGCCTGGGAAAAGTATGCTACGAGCAGTACTTC.

The gene calls are TRBV7-9 and TRBJ1-2; D is unresolved. Trimming removed 5 bases at V and 1 base at J, with 11 bases between. The CDR3 has 14 residues. Germline values: CDR1 SEHNR, CDR2 FQNEAQ (reference sequence). The CDR3 region is CASSTLGVNYGYTF. Here the CDR3 DNA reads TGTGCCAGCAGCACCCTTGGGGTTAACTATGGCTACACCTTC.